A selection of T cell receptor beta chains follows, all from one sample in a study of blood T cell repertoires in COVID-19. The table came from immunoSEQ multiplex PCR; TCRdb's copy has only in-frame clones and leaves some out. The sample lists roughly 390,000 clones, roughly 85% occurring once. Specimen: peripheral blood. These TCRs come from a woman under 30 with acute or convalescent COVID-19. Both conserved end residues are part of each CDR3. A D gene is named only where the DNA matches it firmly. Clone size is not always given. Where it is, it says once, few, many or a class for expanded clones.

cdr3_nt: TGCGCCAGCAGCTTACGACAGGGCTCTAATGAAAAACTGTTTTTT
cdr3_aa: CASSLRQGSNEKLFF
clone_size: -
v_call: TRBV5-1
j_call: TRBJ1-4
d_call: TRBD1

cdr3_nt: TGTGCCAGTAGTATAGACCAGGACAGGACTGAAGCTTTCTTT
cdr3_aa: CASSIDQDRTEAFF
clone_size: many
v_call: TRBV19
j_call: TRBJ1-1
d_call: TRBD1

cdr3_nt: TGTGCCAGTAGTGTGACAGGGGCCCTAGGCACTGAAGCTTTCTTT
cdr3_aa: CASSVTGALGTEAFF
clone_size: -
v_call: TRBV19
j_call: TRBJ1-1
d_call: TRBD1

cdr3_nt: TGTGCCAGCAGCAGCGTGGGGCGTCAGGGTCAGCCCCAGCATTTT
cdr3_aa: CASSSVGRQGQPQHF
clone_size: -
v_call: TRBV5-6
j_call: TRBJ1-5
d_call: -

cdr3_nt: TGTGCCAGCAGCTCCGGTACAGCAACTAATGAAAAACTGTTTTTT
cdr3_aa: CASSSGTATNEKLFF
clone_size: -
v_call: TRBV6-2/TRBV6-3
j_call: TRBJ1-4
d_call: -

cdr3_nt: TGTGCCAGCAGCCACGGGCGTCGCACCGGGACATCTGGGGCCAACGTCCTGACTTTC
cdr3_aa: CASSHGRRTGTSGANVLTF
clone_size: -
v_call: TRBV3-1/TRBV3-2
j_call: TRBJ2-6
d_call: -

cdr3_nt: TGTGCCAGCAGGGGTATTGGGGCAAACACCATATATTTT
cdr3_aa: CASRGIGANTIYF
clone_size: -
v_call: TRBV6-5
j_call: TRBJ1-3
d_call: -

cdr3_nt: TGCAGTGCTAGTGGCCGCTCTAGCGCGCTCTCCTACGAGCAGTACTTC
cdr3_aa: CSASGRSSALSYEQYF
clone_size: -
v_call: TRBV20-1
j_call: TRBJ2-7
d_call: -

cdr3_nt: TGTGCCAGCAGAAATCGACAGGGTGTGAGGAACAATGAGCAGTTCTTC
cdr3_aa: CASRNRQGVRNNEQFF
clone_size: once
v_call: TRBV7-2
j_call: TRBJ2-1
d_call: TRBD1

cdr3_nt: TGTGCCAGCAGCTTTGACAAAGTCCCAAATCAGCCCCAGCATTTT
cdr3_aa: CASSFDKVPNQPQHF
clone_size: -
v_call: TRBV5-7
j_call: TRBJ1-5
d_call: -

cdr3_nt: TGCGCCAGCAGCTTCGGACAGGGACGGGAGACCCAGTACTTC
cdr3_aa: CASSFGQGRETQYF
clone_size: few
v_call: TRBV5-1
j_call: TRBJ2-5
d_call: TRBD1

cdr3_nt: TGCGCCAGCAGAGCAGGGGGCAAAACCGGGGAGCTGTTTTTT
cdr3_aa: CASRAGGKTGELFF
clone_size: -
v_call: TRBV5-1
j_call: TRBJ2-2
d_call: TRBD1

cdr3_nt: TGTGCCAGCAGCTCGCCTAGCGGGGGGTTCGGAGCCCAGTACTTC
cdr3_aa: CASSSPSGGFGAQYF
clone_size: -
v_call: TRBV11-2
j_call: TRBJ2-5
d_call: TRBD2

cdr3_nt: TGTGCCAGCAGCCAGGAGGCGGGTCCCAGCTCCTACGAGCAGTACTTC
cdr3_aa: CASSQEAGPSSYEQYF
clone_size: few
v_call: TRBV7-6
j_call: TRBJ2-7
d_call: -

cdr3_nt: TGTGCCACCAGCATAGACCTCTCTGGAAACACCATATATTTT
cdr3_aa: CATSIDLSGNTIYF
clone_size: once
v_call: TRBV15
j_call: TRBJ1-3
d_call: -

cdr3_nt: TGTGCCATCAGTGAGCGGGAGAGGGCCTCCTACGAGCAGTACTTC
cdr3_aa: CAISERERASYEQYF
clone_size: once
v_call: TRBV10-3
j_call: TRBJ2-7
d_call: -

cdr3_nt: TGTGCCAGCAGCTTTATGGCAGGAGGCGGCACAGATACGCAGTATTTT
cdr3_aa: CASSFMAGGGTDTQYF
clone_size: -
v_call: TRBV5-6
j_call: TRBJ2-3
d_call: -

cdr3_nt: TGTGCCAGCAGCCCTTTCGGCGGGGGCAACGAAAAACTGTTTTTT
cdr3_aa: CASSPFGGGNEKLFF
clone_size: -
v_call: TRBV7-9
j_call: TRBJ1-4
d_call: -

cdr3_nt: TGTGCCAGCACCCCCTATCTAGGGGGAAACATTCAGTACTTC
cdr3_aa: CASTPYLGGNIQYF
clone_size: -
v_call: TRBV27
j_call: TRBJ2-4
d_call: -

cdr3_nt: TGTGCCAGCAGCCCAAACCAGGGACAGCCTTTAGATACGCAGTATTTT
cdr3_aa: CASSPNQGQPLDTQYF
clone_size: once
v_call: TRBV4-2
j_call: TRBJ2-3
d_call: TRBD1

cdr3_nt: TGTGCCAGCTCACGCGGGACCCTGGGACAGGACACTGAAGCTTTCTTT
cdr3_aa: CASSRGTLGQDTEAFF
clone_size: -
v_call: TRBV18
j_call: TRBJ1-1
d_call: TRBD1

cdr3_nt: TGTGCCAGCAGTGAAGGGGGACAGGGGGGAGATACGCAGTATTTT
cdr3_aa: CASSEGGQGGDTQYF
clone_size: many
v_call: TRBV2
j_call: TRBJ2-3
d_call: TRBD1

cdr3_nt: TGTGCCAGCAGTATGACAGGGCCAAACACTGAAGCTTTCTTT
cdr3_aa: CASSMTGPNTEAFF
clone_size: -
v_call: TRBV6-5
j_call: TRBJ1-1
d_call: TRBD1

cdr3_nt: TGTGCCAGCAGTTTATTTACGAGCCTTGCTGAAGCTTTCTTT
cdr3_aa: CASSLFTSLAEAFF
clone_size: -
v_call: TRBV28
j_call: TRBJ1-1
d_call: -